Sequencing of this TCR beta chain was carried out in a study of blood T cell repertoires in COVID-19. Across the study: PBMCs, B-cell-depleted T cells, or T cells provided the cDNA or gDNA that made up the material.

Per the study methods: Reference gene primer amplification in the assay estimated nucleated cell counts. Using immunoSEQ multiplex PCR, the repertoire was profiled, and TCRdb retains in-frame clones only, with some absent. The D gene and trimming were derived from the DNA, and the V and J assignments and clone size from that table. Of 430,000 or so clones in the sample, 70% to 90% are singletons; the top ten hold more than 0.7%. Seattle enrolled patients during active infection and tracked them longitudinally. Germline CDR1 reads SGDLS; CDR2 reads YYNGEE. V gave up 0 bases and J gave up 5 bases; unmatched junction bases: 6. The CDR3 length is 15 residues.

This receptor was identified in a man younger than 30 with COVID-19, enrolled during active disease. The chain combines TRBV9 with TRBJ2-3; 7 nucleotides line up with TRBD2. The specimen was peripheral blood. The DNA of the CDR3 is TGTGCCAGCAGCGTAGGTGGCGGGAGCGGAGATACGCAGTATTTT. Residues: CASSVGGGSGDTQYF.